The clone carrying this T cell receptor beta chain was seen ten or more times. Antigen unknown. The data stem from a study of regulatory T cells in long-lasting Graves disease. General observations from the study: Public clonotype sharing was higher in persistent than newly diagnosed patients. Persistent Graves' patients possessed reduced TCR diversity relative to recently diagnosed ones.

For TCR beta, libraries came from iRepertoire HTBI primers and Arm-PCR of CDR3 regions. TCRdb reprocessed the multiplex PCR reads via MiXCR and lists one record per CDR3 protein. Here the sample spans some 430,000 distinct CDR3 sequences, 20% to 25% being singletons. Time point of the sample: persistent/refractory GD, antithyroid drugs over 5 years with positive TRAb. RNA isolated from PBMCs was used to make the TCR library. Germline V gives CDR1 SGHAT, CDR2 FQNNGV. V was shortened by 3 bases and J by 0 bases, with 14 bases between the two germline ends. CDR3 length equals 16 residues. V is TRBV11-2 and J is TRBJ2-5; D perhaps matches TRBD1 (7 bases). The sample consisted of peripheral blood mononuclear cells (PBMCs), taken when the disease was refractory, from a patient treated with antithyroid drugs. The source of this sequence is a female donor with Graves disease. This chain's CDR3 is CASSFGGQWYQETQYF. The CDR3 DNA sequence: TGTGCCAGCAGCTTCGGGGGACAGTGGTACCAAGAGACCCAGTACTTC.